A single sample gave rise to the 23 T cell receptor beta chains below, sequenced in a study of blood T cells in healthy people across ages. It was with a sample-barcoded 5' primer and a J-beta primer mix that a second PCR of roughly 7 to 11 cycles was run. MiXCR, run by TCRdb on the 5' RACE reads, gives a single entry per CDR3 protein. Of fewer than 750,000 distinct CDR3 sequences in the sample, approximately 52% were seen once. Sequencing input: blood. These receptors were obtained from a woman older than 75 in good health.

This clonotype showed up many times. The chain couples TRBV7-2 to TRBJ2-7; D might be TRBD1 (5 bases). The germline gives CDR1 SGHTA, CDR2 FQGNSA. The CDR3 loop spans 14 amino acids. Trimming stripped 8 bases from V and 0 bases from J, with 14 bases between. CDR3 amino acids: CASSPGPSSYEQYF. DNA for the CDR3: TGTGCCAGCTCACCAGGGCCCAGCTCCTACGAGCAGTACTTC.

The count of this clonotype is one. The rearrangement uses TRBV28 and TRBJ1-5; D is uncertain. Germline CDR1 reads MDHEN; CDR2 reads SYDVKM. The CDR3 totals 16 residues. V lost 5 bases and J lost 0, with 14 bases in between. CDR3 coding DNA: TGTGCCAGCAGTAGAAGTCGCGAATATAGCAATCAGCCCCAGCATTTT. This codes for CASSRSREYSNQPQHF.

The chain recombines TRBV9 with TRBJ2-3, with no clear D. Deletions cut 4 bases from V and 4 bases from J, with 13 bases between. This CDR3 contains 14 residues. Germline CDR1 and CDR2: SGDLS and YYNGEE. The CDR3 nucleotides are TGTGCCAGCAGCCCACCTATTGGGTCAGATACGCAGTATTTT. Translating gives CASSPPIGSDTQYF.

The chain couples TRBV29-1 to TRBJ1-1; no clear D. CDR3 length: 12 residues. Per germline, CDR1 SQVTM and CDR2 ANQGSEA. The ends were cut back, 6 bases at V and 0 bases at J, with 8 bases in the middle. The chain's CDR3 is CSVERMNTEAFF. In DNA form, the CDR3 reads TGCAGCGTAGAACGGATGAACACTGAAGCTTTCTTT. Complete variable domain (other parts from reference TRBV29-1 and TRBJ1-1): SAVISQKPSRDICQRGTSLTIQCQVDSQVTMMFWYRQQPGQSLTLIATANQGSEATYESGFVIDKFPISRPNLTFSTLTVSNMSPEDSSIYLCSVERMNTEAFFGQGTRLTVV.

V gene TRBV13 combines with J gene TRBJ2-1; D may be TRBD1 or TRBD2 (5 bases each). This CDR3 has 16 residues. Germline-derived CDR1 and CDR2 are PRHDT and FYEKMQ (reference sequence). V was clipped by 5 bases and J by 10 bases, with 24 bases between them. CDR3 amino acids: CASSPAGRELLEEQFF. The CDR3 DNA is TGTGCCAGCAGCCCTGCGGGCAGGGAATTATTAGAGGAGCAGTTCTTC.

The rearrangement uses TRBV5-1 and TRBJ2-1; TRBD2 agrees at 11 bases. Trimming took 4 bases from V and 6 from J; bases not matched to a gene: 9. CDR3 length equals 16 residues. CDR1 is SGHRS, CDR2 YFSETQ, per germline. The CDR3 nucleotides read TGCGCCAGCAGCCCTTTAGCGGGGGGGCTGGGCAATGAGCAGTTCTTC. Translation: CASSPLAGGLGNEQFF.

The V and J genes are TRBV6-5 and TRBJ2-7; TRBD2 might be the D (6 bases). V was trimmed by 8 bases and J by 3 bases, leaving 17 bases between them. CDR1 is MNHEY and CDR2 is SVGAGI in the germline V gene. The CDR3 length is 14 residues. The CDR3 here is CASGPAGYLYEQYF. The CDR3 coding sequence is TGTGCCAGCGGCCCCGCGGGGTACCTCTACGAGCAGTACTTC.

This clonotype was seen repeatedly, ten times or more. At one end the junction does not follow the germline gene, possibly because of a read error. V usage is TRBV5-1 and J usage is TRBJ2-1; D not certain. The CDR3 totals 17 residues. Germline V gives CDR1 SGHRS, CDR2 YFSETQ. The CDR3: CASSFSRSRTSDNEQFF. The CDR3 DNA reads as TGCGCCAGCAGCTTCAGTCGCAGCAGGACCTCCGACAATGAGCAGTTCTTC.

The chain couples TRBV29-1 to TRBJ2-7; TRBD2 matches 11 bases. The ends lost 6 bases at V and 5 bases at J; junction bases unmatched: 9. The CDR3 runs 14 residues. Germline CDR1 SQVTM, CDR2 ANQGSEA. CDR3 coding DNA: TGCAGCGTCGCCCCTAGCGGGAGGACCCACGAGCAGTACTTC. Amino acid sequence: CSVAPSGRTHEQYF.

At least ten counts were recorded for this clonotype. The rearrangement joins TRBV5-4 to TRBJ2-7; 8 bases align to TRBD2. The trim removed 0 bases at V and 2 bases at J, leaving 1 base unmatched. The CDR3 sequence is 14 residues long. Germline lookup yields CDR1 SGHNT and CDR2 YYREEE (reference sequence). The CDR3 DNA reads TGTGCCAGCAGCTTGGGCGGGAGGACCTACGAGCAGTACTTC. Protein: CASSLGGRTYEQYF.

Details on this clonotype: A read error may produce the germline difference seen at one junction end. The chain links TRBV20-1 to TRBJ2-3, with TRBD2 identical over 7 bases. In germline, CDR1 is DFQATT, CDR2 SNEGSKA (reference sequence). The CDR3 has 14 residues. The CDR3 loop reads CSASPAGRTGTQYF. As DNA, the CDR3 is TGCAGTGCTAGTCCAGCGGGGAGAACAGGTACGCAGTATTTT.

The gene calls are TRBV2 and TRBJ2-2; D is unclear. The CDR3 sequence is 16 residues long. Germline V CDR1 and CDR2: SNHLY, FYNNEI. Between the trimmed V and J ends, which lost 6 bases and 1 base, there was a span of 15 bases. The CDR3 nucleotides read TGTGCCAGCAGCTACGCCGGGCCCGGGAACACCGGGGAGCTGTTTTTT. Its protein product is CASSYAGPGNTGELFF.

This clonotype showed up just a few times. The chain is built from TRBV27 and TRBJ1-6; 8 bases map to TRBD1. V dropped 8 bases and J dropped 10; count of bases not matched to a gene: 4. Germline V gives CDR1 MNHEY, CDR2 SMNVEV (reference sequence). The CDR3 runs 12 residues. CDR3 sequence: CASGQGWSPLHF. CDR3 DNA: TGTGCCAGCGGACAGGGTTGGTCACCCCTCCACTTT.

This clonotype was counted many times. The chain combines TRBV5-4 with TRBJ2-1; D unresolved. CDR3 length: 14 amino acids. Trimming took 1 base from V and 6 from J, leaving 11 bases between them. The V gene's germline CDR1 is SGHNT and CDR2 YYREEE (reference sequence). For the CDR3, the DNA is TGTGCCAGCAGCTTGTCCCTTGTCAGCAATGAGCAGTTCTTC. Residues: CASSLSLVSNEQFF.

As concerns this clonotype: A much larger clonotype is one base distant, so this may be a read error. The CDR3 DNA reads as TGTGCCAGCAGCCCTGCCTACAATGAGCAGTACTTC. Residues: CASSPAYNEQYF. This chain links TRBV3-1 with TRBJ2-1; D remains ambiguous. Near its end, the DNA agrees better with TRBJ2-7, so the J call may be wrong. The length of the CDR3 is 12 residues. Per the germline V gene, CDR1 is LGHDT and CDR2 is YNNKEL (reference sequence).

The chain links TRBV27 to TRBJ1-4, with 10 bases matching TRBD1. The germline gives CDR1 MNHEY, CDR2 SMNVEV (reference sequence). The ends lost 5 bases at V and 7 bases at J; junction bases unmatched: 7. The CDR3 is 15 residues long. CDR3 DNA sequence: TGTGCCAGCAGTCCAATAGGGACAGGGGCTGAAAAACTGTTTTTT. It is translated as CASSPIGTGAEKLFF.

This chain joins TRBV6-2 or TRBV6-3 and TRBJ2-3; 9 bases are shared with TRBD2. Germline CDR1 MNHEY, CDR2 SVGEGT. V shed 6 bases, J shed 10 bases, and the junction held 17 bases outside the gene matches. CDR3 length equals 16 residues. Here the CDR3 reads CASSEGTTSGGDAQYF. The CDR3 DNA reads TGTGCCAGCAGCGAGGGGACGACTAGCGGTGGTGATGCGCAGTATTTT.

Turning to this clonotype: A single base separates this from a much larger clone, so it may be a read error. The chain has TRBV5-1 and TRBJ2-1, with TRBD2 matching 9 bases. This CDR3 spans 19 amino acids. With 2 bases clipped from V and 6 bases from J, the junction kept 18 bases outside the gene matches. CDR1 and CDR2 from the germline V gene are SGHRS and YFSETQ. The CDR3 loop reads CASSFDFSVASGMFNEQFF. CDR3 nucleotide sequence: TGCGCCAGCAGCTTTGATTTTTCGGTAGCTAGCGGGATGTTCAATGAGCAGTTCTTC.

This clonotype was recorded a few times. This may stem from a read error, because a much larger clone lies one nucleotide away. The chain recombines TRBV4-2 with TRBJ2-1, with D possibly being TRBD2 (6 bases). The DNA end is more similar to TRBJ2-7, so the J call may be wrong. Per the germline V gene, CDR1 is LGHNA and CDR2 is YNFKEQ. There are 18 residues in the CDR3. Here the CDR3 DNA reads TGTGCCAGCAGCCAAGATCCAGGACTAAATCCTTCCTACAATGAGCAGTACTTC. Residues: CASSQDPGLNPSYNEQYF.

The gene calls are TRBV24-1 and TRBJ2-2; 8 positions match TRBD2. Trimming at V came to 7 bases and at J to 6 bases, leaving 12 bases not matched to a gene. This CDR3 comprises 16 residues. CDR1 is KGHDR, CDR2 SFDVKD, per germline. The CDR3 loop reads CATSSSGLGSSGELFF. CDR3 in DNA: TGTGCCACCAGCTCATCGGGACTAGGGTCCTCCGGGGAGCTGTTTTTT.

The chain is built from TRBV20-1 and TRBJ2-4; possible D gene TRBD2, 5 bases. Germline CDR1 is DFQATT and CDR2 is SNEGSKA (reference sequence). V lost 1 base and J lost 8, with 12 bases in between. The CDR3 runs 13 residues. CDR3 sequence: CSARAAGLDIQYF. The CDR3 nucleotides are TGCAGTGCTAGAGCGGCGGGTTTGGACATTCAGTACTTC.

The gene calls are TRBV24-1 and TRBJ2-3, with D maybe TRBD2 (6 bases). Germline V gene sequence: CDR1 KGHDR, CDR2 SFDVKD. This CDR3 has 12 amino acids. V shed 9 bases and J shed 2 bases, with 8 bases lying between them. The CDR3 loop is CATGDFTDTQYF. Written as DNA, the CDR3 is TGTGCCACCGGGGACTTCACAGATACGCAGTATTTT.

This chain links TRBV4-3 with TRBJ2-6; D gene uncertain. The CDR3 runs to 16 residues. Trimming left V 1 base short and J 0 bases short, with 7 bases between. CDR1 and CDR2 (germline): LGHNA, YSLEER. The CDR3, as DNA: TGCGCCAGCAGCCAAGTTCCGGGCTCTGGGGCCAACGTCCTGACTTTC. Translated: CASSQVPGSGANVLTF.